This TCR beta chain appears in the sequencing data of a study of long-term antiretroviral therapy in people with HIV. General observations from the study: Versus controls, repertoires in people with HIV had narrower CDR3 length ranges. Pre-ART expanded TRB clones stayed dominant throughout, though often decreasing after ART.

For this clone: The antigen is undetermined.

There are 15 residues in the CDR3. Trimming removed 3 bases from V and 3 bases from J, with 16 bases in between. Germline V gene sequence: CDR1 SGDLS, CDR2 YYNGEE. Runs used v3.0 of the immunoSEQ assay and were done at survey level. Assay used: immunoSEQ multiplex PCR; TCRdb lists only in-frame clones, some missing. The data contain 20,000 to 25,000 clones, 88% of them seen just once; the ten biggest clones take up approximately 3.7%. For each donor, at least one pre-ART and at least two post-ART PBMC samples were available. The chain recombines TRBV9 with TRBJ2-7; tentative D call: TRBD1 (5 bases). The TCR was taken from a man aged 55 to 69 with HIV. The sample consisted of unsorted PBMCs, taken 2.3 years after starting antiretroviral therapy. In DNA, the CDR3 is TGTGCCAGCAGCGCGTCAGGGTCGAGAGACTACGAGCAGTACTTC. The encoded protein is CASSASGSRDYEQYF. The variable domain in full, completed from reference TRBV9 and TRBJ2-7, reads DSGVTQTPKHLITATGQRVTLRCSPRSGDLSVYWYQQSLDQGLQFLIQYYNGEERAKGNILERFSAQQFPDLHSELNLSSLELGDSALYFCASSASGSRDYEQYFGPGTRLTVT.